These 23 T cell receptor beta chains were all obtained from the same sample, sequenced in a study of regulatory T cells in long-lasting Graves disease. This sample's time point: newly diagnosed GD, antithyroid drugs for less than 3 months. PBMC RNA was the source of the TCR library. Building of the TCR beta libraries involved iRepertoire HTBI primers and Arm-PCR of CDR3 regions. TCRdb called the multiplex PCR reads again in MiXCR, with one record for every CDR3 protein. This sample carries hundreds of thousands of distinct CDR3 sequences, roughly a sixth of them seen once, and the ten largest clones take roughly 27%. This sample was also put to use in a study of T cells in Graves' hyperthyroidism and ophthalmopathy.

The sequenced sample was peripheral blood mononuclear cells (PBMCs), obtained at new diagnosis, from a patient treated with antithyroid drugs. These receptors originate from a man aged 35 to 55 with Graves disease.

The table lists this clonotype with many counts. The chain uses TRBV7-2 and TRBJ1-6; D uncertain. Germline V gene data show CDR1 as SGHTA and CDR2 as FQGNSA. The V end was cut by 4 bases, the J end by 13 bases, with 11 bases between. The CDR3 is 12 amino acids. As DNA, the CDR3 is TGTGCCAGCAGCTCCCGGACCCATCCCCTCCACTTT. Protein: CASSSRTHPLHF. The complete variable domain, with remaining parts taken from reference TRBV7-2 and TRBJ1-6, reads GAGVSQSPSNKVTEKGKDVELRCDPISGHTALYWYRQSLGQGLEFLIYFQGNSAPDKSGLPSDRFSAERTGGSVSTLTIQRTQQEDSAVYLCASSSRTHPLHFGNGTRLTVT.

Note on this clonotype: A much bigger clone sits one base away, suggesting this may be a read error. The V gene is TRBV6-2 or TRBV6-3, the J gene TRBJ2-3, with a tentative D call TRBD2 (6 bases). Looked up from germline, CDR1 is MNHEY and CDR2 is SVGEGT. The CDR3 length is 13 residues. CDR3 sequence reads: CASSYGGTDMQYF. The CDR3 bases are TGTGCCAGCAGTTACGGGGGGACGGATATGCAGTATTTT.

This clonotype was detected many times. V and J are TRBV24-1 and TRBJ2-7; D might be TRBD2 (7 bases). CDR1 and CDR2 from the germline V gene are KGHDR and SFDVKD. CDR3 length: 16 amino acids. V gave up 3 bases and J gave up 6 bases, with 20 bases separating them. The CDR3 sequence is CATSDVPGGGASEQYF. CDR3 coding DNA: TGTGCCACCAGTGATGTGCCTGGAGGGGGGGCCTCCGAGCAGTACTTC.

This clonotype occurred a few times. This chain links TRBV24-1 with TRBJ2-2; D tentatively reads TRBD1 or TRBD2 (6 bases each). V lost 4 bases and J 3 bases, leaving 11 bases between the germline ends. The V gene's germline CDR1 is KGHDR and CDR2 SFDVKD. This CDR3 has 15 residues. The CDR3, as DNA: TGTGCCACCAGTGAGGGCGGGACACACACCGGGGAGCTGTTTTTT. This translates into CATSEGGTHTGELFF.

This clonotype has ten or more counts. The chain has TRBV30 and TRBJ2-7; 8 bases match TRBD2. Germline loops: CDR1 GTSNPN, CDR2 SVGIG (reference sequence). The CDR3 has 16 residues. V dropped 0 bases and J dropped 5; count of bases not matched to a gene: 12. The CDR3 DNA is TGTGCCTGGAGTGTAGGCCGAGCGGGGGATGACGACGAGCAGTACTTC. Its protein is CAWSVGRAGDDDEQYF.

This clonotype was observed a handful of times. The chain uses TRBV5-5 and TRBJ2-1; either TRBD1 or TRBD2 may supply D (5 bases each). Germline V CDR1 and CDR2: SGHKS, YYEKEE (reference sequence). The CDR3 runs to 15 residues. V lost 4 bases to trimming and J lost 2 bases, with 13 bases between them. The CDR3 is CASSPGTAAYNEQFF. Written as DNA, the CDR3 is TGTGCCAGCAGCCCGGGGACGGCCGCCTACAATGAGCAGTTCTTC.

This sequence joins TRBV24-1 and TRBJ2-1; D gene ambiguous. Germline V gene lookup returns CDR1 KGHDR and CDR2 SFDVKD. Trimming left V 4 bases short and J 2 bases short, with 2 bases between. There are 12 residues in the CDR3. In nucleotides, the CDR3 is TGTGCCACCAGTGAACCCTACAATGAGCAGTTCTTC. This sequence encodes CATSEPYNEQFF.

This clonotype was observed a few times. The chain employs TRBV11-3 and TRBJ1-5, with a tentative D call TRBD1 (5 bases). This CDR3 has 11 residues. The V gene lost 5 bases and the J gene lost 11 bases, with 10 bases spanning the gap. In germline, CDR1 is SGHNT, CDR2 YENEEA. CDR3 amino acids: CASSPGGSQHF. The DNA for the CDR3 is TGTGCCAGCAGCCCTGGGGGTTCCCAGCATTTT.

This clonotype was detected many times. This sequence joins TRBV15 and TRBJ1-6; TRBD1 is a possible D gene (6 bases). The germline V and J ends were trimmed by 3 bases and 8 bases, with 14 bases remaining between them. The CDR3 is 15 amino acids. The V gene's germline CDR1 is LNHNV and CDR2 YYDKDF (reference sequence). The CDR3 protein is CATSRGRGGHSPLHF. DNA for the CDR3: TGTGCCACCAGCAGGGGGAGGGGGGGGCATTCACCCCTCCACTTT. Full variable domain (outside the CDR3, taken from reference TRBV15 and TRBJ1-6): DAMVIQNPRYQVTQFGKPVTLSCSQTLNHNVMYWYQQKSSQAPKLLFHYYDKDFNNEADTPDNFQSRRPNTSFCFLDIRSPGLGDTAMYLCATSRGRGGHSPLHFGNGTRLTVT.

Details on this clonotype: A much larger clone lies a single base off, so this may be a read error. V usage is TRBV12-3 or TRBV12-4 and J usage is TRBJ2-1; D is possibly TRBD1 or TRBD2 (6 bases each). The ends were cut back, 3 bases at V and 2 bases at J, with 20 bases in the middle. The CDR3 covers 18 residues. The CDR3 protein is CASSFWGLNRAPYNEQFF. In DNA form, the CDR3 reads TGTGCCAGCAGTTTTTGGGGACTGAACAGGGCACCCTACAATGAGCAGTTCTTC.

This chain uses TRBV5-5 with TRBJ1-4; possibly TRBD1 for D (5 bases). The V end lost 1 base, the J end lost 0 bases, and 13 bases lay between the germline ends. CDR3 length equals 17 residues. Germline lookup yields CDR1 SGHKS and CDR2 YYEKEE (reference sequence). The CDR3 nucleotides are TGTGCCAGCAGCTTGTTTGCCCAGGGCTCAACTAATGAAAAACTGTTTTTT. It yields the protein CASSLFAQGSTNEKLFF.

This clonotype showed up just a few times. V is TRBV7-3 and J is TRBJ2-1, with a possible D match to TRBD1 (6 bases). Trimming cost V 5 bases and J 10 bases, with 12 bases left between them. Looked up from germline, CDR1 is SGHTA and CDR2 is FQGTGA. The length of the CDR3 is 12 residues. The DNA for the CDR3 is TGTGCCAGCAGCAACAGGGTCGGCGAGCAGTTCTTC. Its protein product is CASSNRVGEQFF.

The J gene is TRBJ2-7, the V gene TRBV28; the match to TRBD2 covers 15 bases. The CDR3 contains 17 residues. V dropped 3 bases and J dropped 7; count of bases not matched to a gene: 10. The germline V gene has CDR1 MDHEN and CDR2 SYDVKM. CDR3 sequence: CASSFPGGTSGRKEQYF. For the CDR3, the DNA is TGTGCCAGCAGTTTCCCCGGGGGGACTAGCGGGAGGAAAGAGCAGTACTTC.

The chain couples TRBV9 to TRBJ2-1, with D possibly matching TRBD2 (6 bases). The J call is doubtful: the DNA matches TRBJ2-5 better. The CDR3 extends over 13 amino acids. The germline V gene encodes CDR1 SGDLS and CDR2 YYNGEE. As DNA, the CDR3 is TGTGCCAGCAGCGTAAGCCTAGCGGAGACCCAGTACTTC. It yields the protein CASSVSLAETQYF.

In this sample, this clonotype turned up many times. The DNA of the CDR3 is TGCAGTGCTTCCCGAGGACAGGGAGGGACCCAGTACTTC. Amino acid sequence: CSASRGQGGTQYF. The J gene is TRBJ2-5, the V gene TRBV20-1, with 8 bases matching TRBD1. Germline CDR1 and CDR2: DFQATT and SNEGSKA (reference sequence). J gave up 7 bases and V 5 bases, and 9 bases lay outside the gene matches. This CDR3 comprises 13 residues.

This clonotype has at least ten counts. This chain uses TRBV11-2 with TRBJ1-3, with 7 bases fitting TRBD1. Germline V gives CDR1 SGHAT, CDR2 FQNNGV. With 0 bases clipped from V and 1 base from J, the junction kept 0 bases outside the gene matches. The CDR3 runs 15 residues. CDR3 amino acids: CASSLEDRSGNTIYF. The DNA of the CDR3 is TGTGCCAGCAGCTTAGAGGACAGGTCTGGAAACACCATATATTTT.

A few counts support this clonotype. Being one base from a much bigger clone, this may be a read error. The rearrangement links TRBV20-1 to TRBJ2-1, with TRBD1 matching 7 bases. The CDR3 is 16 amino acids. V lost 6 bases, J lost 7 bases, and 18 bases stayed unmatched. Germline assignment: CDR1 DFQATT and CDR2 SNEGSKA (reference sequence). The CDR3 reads CSARDPLLGGKNEQFF. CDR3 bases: TGCAGTGCAAGGGACCCTTTGTTAGGGGGCAAAAATGAGCAGTTCTTC.

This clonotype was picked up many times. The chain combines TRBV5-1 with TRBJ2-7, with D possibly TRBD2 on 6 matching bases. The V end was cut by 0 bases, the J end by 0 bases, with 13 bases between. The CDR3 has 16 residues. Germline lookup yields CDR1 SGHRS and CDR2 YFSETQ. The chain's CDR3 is CASSLARRGPSYEQYF. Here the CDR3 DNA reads TGCGCCAGCAGCTTGGCCCGGCGGGGTCCCTCCTACGAGCAGTACTTC.

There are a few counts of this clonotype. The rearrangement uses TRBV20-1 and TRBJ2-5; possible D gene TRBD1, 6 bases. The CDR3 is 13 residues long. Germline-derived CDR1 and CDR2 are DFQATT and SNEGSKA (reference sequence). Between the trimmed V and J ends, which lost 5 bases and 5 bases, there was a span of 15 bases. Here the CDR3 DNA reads TGCAGTGCTTCCAGGGGTAGGGCGGAGACCCAGTACTTC. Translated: CSASRGRAETQYF.

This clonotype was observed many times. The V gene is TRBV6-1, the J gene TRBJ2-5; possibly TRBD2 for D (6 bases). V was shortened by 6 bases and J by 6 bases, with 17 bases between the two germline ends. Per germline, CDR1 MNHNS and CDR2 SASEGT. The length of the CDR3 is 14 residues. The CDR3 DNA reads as TGTGCCAGCAGCACCGACCCGGCGGGAAAGACCCAGTACTTC. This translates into CASSTDPAGKTQYF.

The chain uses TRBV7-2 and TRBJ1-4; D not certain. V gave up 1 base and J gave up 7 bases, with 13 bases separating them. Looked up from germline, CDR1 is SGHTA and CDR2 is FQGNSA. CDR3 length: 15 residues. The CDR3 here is CASSLGSRAGEKLFF. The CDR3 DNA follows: TGTGCCAGCAGCTTAGGATCCCGGGCCGGTGAAAAACTGTTTTTT.

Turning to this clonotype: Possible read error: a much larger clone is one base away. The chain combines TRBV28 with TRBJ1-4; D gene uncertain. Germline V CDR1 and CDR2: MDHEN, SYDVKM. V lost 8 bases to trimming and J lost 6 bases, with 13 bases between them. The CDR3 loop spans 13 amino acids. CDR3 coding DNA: TGTGCCAGCTCGGAGGGCGTAGATGAAAAACTGTTTTTT. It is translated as CASSEGVDEKLFF.

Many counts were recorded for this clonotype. The CDR3 loop is CASSRPLAGNLQETQYF. The CDR3, as DNA: TGCGCCAGCAGCCGCCCCTTAGCGGGGAATCTCCAAGAGACCCAGTACTTC. The chain is built from TRBV5-1 and TRBJ2-5; 8 positions match TRBD2. CDR1 is SGHRS and CDR2 is YFSETQ in the germline V gene. The CDR3 is 17 amino acids. With 4 bases clipped from V and 1 base from J, the junction kept 12 bases outside the gene matches. Full variable domain (outside the CDR3, taken from reference TRBV5-1 and TRBJ2-5): KAGVTQTPRYLIKTRGQQVTLSCSPISGHRSVSWYQQTPGQGLQFLFEYFSETQRNKGNFPGRFSGRQFSNSRSEMNVSTLELGDSALYLCASSRPLAGNLQETQYFGPGTRLLVL.